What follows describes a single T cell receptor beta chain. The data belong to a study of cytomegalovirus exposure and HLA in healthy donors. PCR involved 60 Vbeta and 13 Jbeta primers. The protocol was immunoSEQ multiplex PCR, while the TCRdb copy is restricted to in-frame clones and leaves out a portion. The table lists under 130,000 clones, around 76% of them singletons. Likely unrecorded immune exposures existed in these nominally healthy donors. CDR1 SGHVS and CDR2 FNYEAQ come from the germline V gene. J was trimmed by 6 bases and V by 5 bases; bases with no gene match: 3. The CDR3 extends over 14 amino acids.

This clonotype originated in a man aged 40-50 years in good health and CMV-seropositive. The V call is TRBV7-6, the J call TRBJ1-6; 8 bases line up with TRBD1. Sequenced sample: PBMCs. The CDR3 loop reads CASSATGVNSPLHF. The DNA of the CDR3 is TGTGCCAGCAGCGCGACAGGGGTTAATTCACCCCTCCACTTT.